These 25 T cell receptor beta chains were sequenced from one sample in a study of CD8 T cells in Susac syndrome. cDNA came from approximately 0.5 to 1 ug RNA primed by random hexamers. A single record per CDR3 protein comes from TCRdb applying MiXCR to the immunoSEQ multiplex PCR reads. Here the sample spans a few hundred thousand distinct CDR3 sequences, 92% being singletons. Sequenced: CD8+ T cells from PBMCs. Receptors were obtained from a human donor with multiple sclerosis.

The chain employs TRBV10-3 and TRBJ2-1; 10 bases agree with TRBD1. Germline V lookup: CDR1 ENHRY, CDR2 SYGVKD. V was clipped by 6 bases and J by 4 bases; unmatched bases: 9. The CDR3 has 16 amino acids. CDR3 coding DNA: TGTGCCATCAGCCATATAGGGGACAGGGGATACAATGAGCAGTTCTTC. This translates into CAISHIGDRGYNEQFF.

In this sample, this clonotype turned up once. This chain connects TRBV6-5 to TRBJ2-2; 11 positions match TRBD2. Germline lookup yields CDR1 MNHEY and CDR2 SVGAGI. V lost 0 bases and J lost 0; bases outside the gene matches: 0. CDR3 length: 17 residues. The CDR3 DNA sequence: TGTGCCAGCAGTTACTCGACTAGCGGGGCGAACACCGGGGAGCTGTTTTTT. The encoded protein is CASSYSTSGANTGELFF.

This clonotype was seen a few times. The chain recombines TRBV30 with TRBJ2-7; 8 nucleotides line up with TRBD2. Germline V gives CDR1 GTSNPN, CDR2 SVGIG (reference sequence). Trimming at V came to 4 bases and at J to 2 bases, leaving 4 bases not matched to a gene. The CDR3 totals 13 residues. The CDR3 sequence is CAWTQRGTYEQYF. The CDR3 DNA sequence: TGTGCCTGGACCCAGCGGGGGACCTACGAGCAGTACTTC.

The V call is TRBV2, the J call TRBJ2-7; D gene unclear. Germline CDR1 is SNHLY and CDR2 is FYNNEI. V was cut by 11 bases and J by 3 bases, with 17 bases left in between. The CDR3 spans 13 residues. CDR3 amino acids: CAVQGSVNYEQYF. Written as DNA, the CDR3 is TGTGCCGTCCAAGGGTCGGTGAACTACGAGCAGTACTTC.

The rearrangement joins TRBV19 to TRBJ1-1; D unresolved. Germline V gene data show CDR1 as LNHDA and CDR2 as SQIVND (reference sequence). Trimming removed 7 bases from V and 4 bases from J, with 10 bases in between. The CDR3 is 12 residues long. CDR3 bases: TGTGCCAGTAAGGCGGGGTTCACTGAAGCTTTCTTT. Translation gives CASKAGFTEAFF. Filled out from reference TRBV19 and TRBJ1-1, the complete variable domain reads DGGITQSPKYLFRKEGQNVTLSCEQNLNHDAMYWYRQDPGQGLRLIYYSQIVNDFQKGDIAEGYSVSREKKESFPLTVTSAQKNPTAFYLCASKAGFTEAFFGQGTRLTVV.

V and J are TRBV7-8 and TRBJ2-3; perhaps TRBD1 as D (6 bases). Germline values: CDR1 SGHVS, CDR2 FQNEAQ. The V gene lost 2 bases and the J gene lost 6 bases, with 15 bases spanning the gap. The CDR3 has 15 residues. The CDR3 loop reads CASSLMAGAGDTQYF. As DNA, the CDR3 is TGTGCCAGCAGCTTAATGGCAGGGGCAGGGGATACGCAGTATTTT.

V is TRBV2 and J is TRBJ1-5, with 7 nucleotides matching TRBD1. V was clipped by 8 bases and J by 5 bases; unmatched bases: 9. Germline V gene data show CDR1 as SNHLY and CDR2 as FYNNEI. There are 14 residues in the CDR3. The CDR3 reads CASYTGVGDQPQHF. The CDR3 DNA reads TGTGCCAGCTATACAGGGGTTGGAGATCAGCCCCAGCATTTT.

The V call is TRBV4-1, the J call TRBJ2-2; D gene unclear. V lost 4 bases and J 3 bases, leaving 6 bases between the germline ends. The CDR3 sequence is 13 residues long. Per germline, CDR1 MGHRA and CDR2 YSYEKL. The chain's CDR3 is CASSPTHTGELFF. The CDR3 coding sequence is TGCGCCAGCAGCCCCACCCACACCGGGGAGCTGTTTTTT.

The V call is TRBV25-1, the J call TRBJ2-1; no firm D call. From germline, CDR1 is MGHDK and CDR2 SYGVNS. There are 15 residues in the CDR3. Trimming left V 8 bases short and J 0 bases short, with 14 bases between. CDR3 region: CASGLLENSYNEQFF. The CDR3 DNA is TGTGCCAGCGGCCTATTAGAAAACTCCTACAATGAGCAGTTCTTC.

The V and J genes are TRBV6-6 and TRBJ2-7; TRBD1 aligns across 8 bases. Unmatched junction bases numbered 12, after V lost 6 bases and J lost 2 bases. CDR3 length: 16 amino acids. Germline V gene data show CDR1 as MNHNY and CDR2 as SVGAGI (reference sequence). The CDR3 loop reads CASSSGTGIRAYEQYF. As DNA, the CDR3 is TGTGCCAGCAGCTCAGGGACAGGAATTCGTGCCTACGAGCAGTACTTC.

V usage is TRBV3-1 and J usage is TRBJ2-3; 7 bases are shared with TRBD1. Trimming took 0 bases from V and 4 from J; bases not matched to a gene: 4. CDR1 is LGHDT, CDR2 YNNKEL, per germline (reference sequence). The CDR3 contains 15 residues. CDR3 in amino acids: CASSQDGQGADTQYF. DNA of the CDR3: TGTGCCAGCAGCCAAGATGGGCAGGGGGCAGATACGCAGTATTTT.

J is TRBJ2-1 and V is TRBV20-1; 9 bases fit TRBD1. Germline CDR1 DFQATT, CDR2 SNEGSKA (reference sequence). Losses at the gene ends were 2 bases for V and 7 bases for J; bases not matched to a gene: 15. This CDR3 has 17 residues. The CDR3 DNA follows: TGCAGTGCTAGATCATACAAAGGGACAGGGAAGAATAATGAGCAGTTCTTC. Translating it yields CSARSYKGTGKNNEQFF.

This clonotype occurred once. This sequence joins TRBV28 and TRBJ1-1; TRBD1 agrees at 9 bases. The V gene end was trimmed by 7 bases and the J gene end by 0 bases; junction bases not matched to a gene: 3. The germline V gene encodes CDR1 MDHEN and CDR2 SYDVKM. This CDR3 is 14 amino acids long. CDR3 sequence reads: CASTDRGLNTEAFF. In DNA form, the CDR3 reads TGTGCCAGCACGGACAGGGGCTTGAACACTGAAGCTTTCTTT.

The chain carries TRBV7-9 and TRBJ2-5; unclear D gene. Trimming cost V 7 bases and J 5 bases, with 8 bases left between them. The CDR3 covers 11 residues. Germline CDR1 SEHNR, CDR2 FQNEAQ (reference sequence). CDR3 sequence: CASTHGETQYF. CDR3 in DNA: TGTGCCAGCACCCATGGGGAGACCCAGTACTTC.

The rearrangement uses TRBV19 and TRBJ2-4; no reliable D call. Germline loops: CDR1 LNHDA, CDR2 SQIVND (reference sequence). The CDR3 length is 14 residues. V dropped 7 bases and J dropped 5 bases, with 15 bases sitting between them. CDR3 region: CASTGMESQNIQYF. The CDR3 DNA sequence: TGTGCCAGTACTGGCATGGAGTCCCAAAACATTCAGTACTTC.

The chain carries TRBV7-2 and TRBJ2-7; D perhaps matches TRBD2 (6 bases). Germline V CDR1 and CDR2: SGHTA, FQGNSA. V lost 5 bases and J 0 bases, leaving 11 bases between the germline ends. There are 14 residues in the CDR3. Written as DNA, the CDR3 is TGTGCCAGCAGCGTATTGGGGGGCTCCTACGAGCAGTACTTC. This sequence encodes CASSVLGGSYEQYF.

The CDR3 region has the DNA TGTGCCAGTAAGATGGCAGGCACCGGGGAGCTGTTTTTT. Its protein product is CASKMAGTGELFF. The chain joins TRBV19 to TRBJ2-2; D not resolved. The CDR3 totals 13 residues. Germline V gene sequence: CDR1 LNHDA, CDR2 SQIVND (reference sequence). Trimming removed 7 bases at V and 4 bases at J, with 10 bases between.

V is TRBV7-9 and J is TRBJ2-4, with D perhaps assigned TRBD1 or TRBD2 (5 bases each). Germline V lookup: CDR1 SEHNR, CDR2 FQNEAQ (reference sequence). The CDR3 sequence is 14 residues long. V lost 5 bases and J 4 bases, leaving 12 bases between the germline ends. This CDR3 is CASSNGDPKNIQYF. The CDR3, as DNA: TGTGCCAGCAGCAACGGGGACCCTAAAAACATTCAGTACTTC. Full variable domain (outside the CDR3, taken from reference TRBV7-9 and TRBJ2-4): DTGVSQNPRHKITKRGQNVTFRCDPISEHNRLYWYRQTLGQGPEFLTYFQNEAQLEKSRLLSDRFSAERPKGSFSTLEIQRTEQGDSAMYLCASSNGDPKNIQYFGAGTRLSVL.

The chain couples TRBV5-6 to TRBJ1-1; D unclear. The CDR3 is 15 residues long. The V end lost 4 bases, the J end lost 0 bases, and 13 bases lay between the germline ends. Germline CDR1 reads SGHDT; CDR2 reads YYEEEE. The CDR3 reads CASSPSQLMNTEAFF. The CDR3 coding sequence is TGTGCCAGCAGCCCATCTCAACTTATGAACACTGAAGCTTTCTTT.

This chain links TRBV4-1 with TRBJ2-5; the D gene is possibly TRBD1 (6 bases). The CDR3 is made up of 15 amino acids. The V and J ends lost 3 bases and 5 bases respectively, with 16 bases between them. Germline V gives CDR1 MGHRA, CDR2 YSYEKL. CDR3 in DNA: TGCGCCAGCAGCCACGTTACAGGGTCTCGGGAGACCCAGTACTTC. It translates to CASSHVTGSRETQYF.

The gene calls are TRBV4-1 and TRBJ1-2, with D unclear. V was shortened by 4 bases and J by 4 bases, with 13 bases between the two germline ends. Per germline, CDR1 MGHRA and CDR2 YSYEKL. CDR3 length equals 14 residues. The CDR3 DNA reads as TGCGCCAGCAGCCCATTCCCGGACGGCTATGGCTACACCTTC. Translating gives CASSPFPDGYGYTF.

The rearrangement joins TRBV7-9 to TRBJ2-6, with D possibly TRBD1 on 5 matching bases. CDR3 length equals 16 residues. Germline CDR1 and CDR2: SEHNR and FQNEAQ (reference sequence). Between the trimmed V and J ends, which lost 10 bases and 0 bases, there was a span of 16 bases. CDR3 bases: TGTGCCACGCAGGGTTTCGTCGTCTCTGGGGCCAACGTCCTGACTTTC. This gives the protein CATQGFVVSGANVLTF.

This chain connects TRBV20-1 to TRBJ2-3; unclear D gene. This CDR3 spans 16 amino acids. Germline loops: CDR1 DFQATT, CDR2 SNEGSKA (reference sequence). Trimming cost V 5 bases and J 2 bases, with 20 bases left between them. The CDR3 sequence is CSAFLLGHLNTDTQYF. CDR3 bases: TGCAGTGCTTTCTTACTCGGGCATTTAAACACAGATACGCAGTATTTT.

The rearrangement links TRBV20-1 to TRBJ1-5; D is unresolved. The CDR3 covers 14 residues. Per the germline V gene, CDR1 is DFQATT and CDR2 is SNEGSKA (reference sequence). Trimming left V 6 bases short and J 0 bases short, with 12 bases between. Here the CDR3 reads CSAEERASNQPQHF. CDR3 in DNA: TGCAGTGCGGAGGAGAGGGCTAGCAATCAGCCCCAGCATTTT.

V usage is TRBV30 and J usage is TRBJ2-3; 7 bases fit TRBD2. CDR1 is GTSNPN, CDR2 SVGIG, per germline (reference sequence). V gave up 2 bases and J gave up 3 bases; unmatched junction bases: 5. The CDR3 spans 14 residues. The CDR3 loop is CAWSINGRTDTQYF. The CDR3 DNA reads TGTGCCTGGAGTATTAACGGGAGGACAGATACGCAGTATTTT.